These 18 T cell receptor beta chains share one sample of origin, sequenced in a study of shared clonotypes between healthy human individuals. Only in-frame clones appear in the TCRdb table, and some are missing; sequencing was by immunoSEQ multiplex PCR. In the table there are fewer than 500,000 clones, about three quarters of which are singletons. Sequenced material: PBMCs. The receptors come from a middle-aged woman in good health. Some clones in this sample may be carry-over from other donors' samples.

This clone was detected a few times. The chain is built from TRBV27 and TRBJ2-3; 7 bases fit TRBD2. Looked up from germline, CDR1 is MNHEY and CDR2 is SMNVEV (reference sequence). CDR3 length equals 16 residues. The V and J ends lost 5 bases and 6 bases, in that order; junction bases with no gene match: 14. The DNA of the CDR3 is TGTGCCAGCAGTCCGACTAGCTACCTTTCAGGGGATACGCAGTATTTT. Translation: CASSPTSYLSGDTQYF.

This chain joins TRBV7-2 and TRBJ1-2; TRBD1 is a possible D gene (5 bases). With 4 bases removed from V and 6 bases from J, the gap between germline ends came to 18 bases. The CDR3 length is 15 residues. The germline V gene has CDR1 SGHTA and CDR2 FQGNSA. The CDR3 nucleotides read TGTGCCAGCAGCTCCGTTCCGGGGGATTTTGATGGCTACACCTTC. It specifies CASSSVPGDFDGYTF.

The sample holds a few counts of this clone. The gene calls are TRBV6-5 and TRBJ2-1, with D tentatively TRBD1 (5 bases). This CDR3 is built from 12 residues. Germline CDR1 reads MNHEY; CDR2 reads SVGAGI. The V end was cut by 5 bases, the J end by 8 bases, with 10 bases between. The CDR3 reads CASSSRGHEQFF. The CDR3 DNA reads TGTGCCAGCAGTAGTAGGGGCCATGAGCAGTTCTTC.

Only one count was recorded for this clone. V is TRBV18 and J is TRBJ1-3, with D possibly TRBD1 on 6 matching bases. The CDR3 runs 16 residues. With 6 bases removed from V and 0 bases from J, the gap between germline ends came to 15 bases. CDR1 and CDR2 (germline): KGHSH, LQKENI. The CDR3, as DNA: TGTGCCAGCTCCCCAGGCGGACAGATCTCTGGAAACACCATATATTTT. This gives the protein CASSPGGQISGNTIYF.

V and J are TRBV6-6 and TRBJ2-7; 9 bases line up with TRBD2. The CDR3 has 15 residues. J gave up 6 bases and V 2 bases, and 8 bases lay outside the gene matches. Germline V gene data show CDR1 as MNHNY and CDR2 as SVGAGI (reference sequence). DNA for the CDR3: TGTGCCAGCAGTTACGAGGCGGGAGGGCCGATCGAGCAGTACTTC. Translated, it gives CASSYEAGGPIEQYF.

The chain couples TRBV2 to TRBJ2-6; the D gene could be TRBD1 or TRBD2 (6 bases each). The CDR3 totals 16 residues. V gave up 7 bases and J gave up 1 base, with 14 bases separating them. Looked up from germline, CDR1 is SNHLY and CDR2 is FYNNEI. In DNA form, the CDR3 reads TGTGCCAGCACCCTAGGAGGGGGGTCTGGGGCCAACGTCCTGACTTTC. Translation gives CASTLGGGSGANVLTF.

V usage is TRBV5-1 and J usage is TRBJ1-3, with 9 bases matching TRBD1. V shed 4 bases and J 4 bases; nucleotides not matched to a gene: 6. This CDR3 has 15 amino acids. The germline V gene encodes CDR1 SGHRS and CDR2 YFSETQ. DNA for the CDR3: TGCGCCAGCAGCCCCGGGACAGGGACGGGAAACACCATATATTTT. This translates into CASSPGTGTGNTIYF. Based on the CDR3 plus reference TRBV5-1 and TRBJ1-3, the full variable domain is KAGVTQTPRYLIKTRGQQVTLSCSPISGHRSVSWYQQTPGQGLQFLFEYFSETQRNKGNFPGRFSGRQFSNSRSEMNVSTLELGDSALYLCASSPGTGTGNTIYFGEGSWLTVV.

On this clone itself: At one end the junction does not follow the germline gene, possibly because of a read error. This rearrangement joins TRBV5-6 to TRBJ2-4; tentative D call: TRBD2 (6 bases). This CDR3 has 12 amino acids. CDR1 is SGHDT and CDR2 is YYEEEE in the germline V gene. CDR3 nucleotides: TGTGCCAGCAGCTTCGGCGGGATGGCCTCAGACTTC. Translation gives CASSFGGMASDF.

This CDR3 is CASSVTSGTQYF. The CDR3 DNA sequence: TGTGCCAGCAGCGTCACTAGCGGGACGCAGTATTTT. This sequence joins TRBV7-2 and TRBJ2-3; the match to TRBD2 covers 9 bases. CDR1 and CDR2 (germline): SGHTA, FQGNSA. With 5 bases clipped from V and 9 bases from J, the junction kept 3 bases outside the gene matches. CDR3 length: 12 amino acids.

The V and J genes are TRBV7-9 and TRBJ2-7, with 10 bases aligning to TRBD1. This CDR3 is 14 amino acids long. J lost 6 bases, V lost 5 bases, and 7 bases had no gene match. Germline CDR1 reads SEHNR; CDR2 reads FQNEAQ (reference sequence). The CDR3 spells CASSPGTGVREQYF. The CDR3 nucleotides are TGTGCCAGCAGCCCCGGGACAGGGGTTCGCGAGCAGTACTTC.

This chain joins TRBV19 and TRBJ1-3; D possibly corresponds to TRBD1 (5 bases). In germline, CDR1 is LNHDA, CDR2 SQIVND (reference sequence). With 3 bases removed from V and 0 bases from J, the gap between germline ends came to 12 bases. The CDR3 loop spans 16 amino acids. In DNA, the CDR3 is TGTGCCAGTAGTATTGGGGCAGCCGGCTCTGGAAACACCATATATTTT. Translating it yields CASSIGAAGSGNTIYF. The complete variable domain, with remaining parts taken from reference TRBV19 and TRBJ1-3, reads DGGITQSPKYLFRKEGQNVTLSCEQNLNHDAMYWYRQDPGQGLRLIYYSQIVNDFQKGDIAEGYSVSREKKESFPLTVTSAQKNPTAFYLCASSIGAAGSGNTIYFGEGSWLTVV.

The chain is built from TRBV19 and TRBJ2-7, with TRBD2 matching 10 bases. The CDR3 contains 16 residues. J lost 4 bases, V lost 7 bases, and 13 bases had no gene match. Germline-derived CDR1 and CDR2 are LNHDA and SQIVND (reference sequence). This chain's CDR3 is CASKLAGDRMDYEQYF. CDR3 nucleotides: TGTGCCAGTAAGCTAGCGGGAGACCGAATGGATTACGAGCAGTACTTC.

The chain combines TRBV19 with TRBJ2-3, with 7 bases lining up with TRBD2. The J segment lost 5 bases and the V segment lost 7 bases, leaving 12 bases of the junction unmatched. The CDR3 contains 15 residues. The V gene's germline CDR1 is LNHDA and CDR2 SQIVND (reference sequence). The CDR3 loop is CASTIGGGPVDTQYF. DNA of the CDR3: TGTGCCAGTACCATTGGGGGAGGGCCGGTAGATACGCAGTATTTT.

The chain combines TRBV5-8 with TRBJ1-1, with TRBD1 as a possible D gene (5 bases). V lost 4 bases and J lost 3, with 13 bases in between. Germline values: CDR1 SGHTS, CDR2 YDEGEE. The CDR3 has 14 amino acids. The CDR3 nucleotides read TGTGCCAGCAGCCGGGGACGCCGGGACACTGAAGCTTTCTTT. Its translation is CASSRGRRDTEAFF.

In DNA, the CDR3 is TGTGCCAGCAGTGGAATTAAGAAGAACACCATATATTTT. Amino acid sequence: CASSGIKKNTIYF. This chain joins TRBV9 and TRBJ1-3; D not resolved. Germline lookup yields CDR1 SGDLS and CDR2 YYNGEE. This CDR3 spans 13 amino acids. V was pared by 5 bases and J by 7 bases, with 13 bases between.

This clone was seen repeatedly, ten times or more. The chain joins TRBV4-2 to TRBJ2-7, with 8 bases aligning to TRBD2. V was clipped by 1 base and J by 2 bases; unmatched bases: 7. Germline loops: CDR1 LGHNA, CDR2 YNFKEQ. There are 16 residues in the CDR3. CDR3 in DNA: TGTGCCAGCAGCCAAGGGACTAGCTCGGTCCCCTACGAGCAGTACTTC. It is translated as CASSQGTSSVPYEQYF.

The chain combines TRBV6-1 with TRBJ1-5; 7 bases align to TRBD1. There are 16 residues in the CDR3. The germline V gene has CDR1 MNHNS and CDR2 SASEGT. The V gene end was trimmed by 4 bases and the J gene end by 6 bases; junction bases not matched to a gene: 12. The CDR3 region is CASSGRKADRSQPQHF. The CDR3 DNA is TGTGCCAGCAGTGGGCGAAAGGCGGACAGGAGTCAGCCCCAGCATTTT.

V and J are TRBV28 and TRBJ1-2, with D hard to call. CDR1 is MDHEN, CDR2 SYDVKM, per germline. Trimming removed 5 bases from V and 0 bases from J, with 16 bases in between. This CDR3 contains 16 residues. CDR3 coding DNA: TGTGCCAGCAGTCTAAGGACCCGGAAGACTAACTATGGCTACACCTTC. Amino acids: CASSLRTRKTNYGYTF.